These 25 T cell receptor beta chains originate from one sample sequenced in a study of Ad26.COV2.S vaccination and SARS-CoV-2 variants (dated by TCRdb to about 2021). Library creation used the immunoSEQ multiplex PCR assay. The clones in this table, taken by TCRdb from immuneACCESS, are in-frame only. Not every clone is retained; where verified, under half of the shortfall comes from an unresolved V gene, and the cause of the rest is unknown. Across this sample there are some 460,000 clones, with about 89% seen only once. About 1.5% of the sample is in the top ten clones. The label giving this sample's treatment or condition can be read as: some 20 received Ad26.COV2.S at low or high dose, single or two shots; 5 received placebo; per-sample allocation not given. For vaccine and placebo recipients, repertoires were sequenced using samples collected on day 63 after the first injection. The source material was peripheral blood, sampled in a trial of Ad26.COV2.S vaccine versus placebo. All receptors come from a person between 18 and 65 years old who received the Ad26.COV2.S COVID-19 vaccine or a placebo.

J is TRBJ2-7 and V is TRBV6-2 or TRBV6-3; 7 nucleotides line up with TRBD1. The V segment lost 6 bases and the J segment 4 bases; nucleotides outside the gene matches: 15. Germline CDR1 is MNHEY and CDR2 is SVGEGT. This CDR3 contains 16 residues. This chain's CDR3 is CASSPGSGTVRYEQYF. The CDR3 region has the DNA TGTGCCAGCAGCCCCGGTTCGGGGACAGTAAGATACGAGCAGTACTTC.

The chain recombines TRBV21-1 with TRBJ1-3; TRBD1 is the table's D call, not checked against the DNA. TRBV21-1 corresponds to a pseudogene. The CDR3 is 16 amino acids. DNA for the CDR3: TGTGCCAGCAGCAACCGGGACAGGGGAGGTGGAAACACCATATATTTT. Its translation is CASSNRDRGGGNTIYF.

The chain carries TRBV2 and TRBJ2-2; 8 bases fit TRBD2. Unmatched junction bases numbered 7, after V lost 3 bases and J lost 4 bases. From germline, CDR1 is SNHLY and CDR2 FYNNEI. CDR3 length: 16 amino acids. For the CDR3, the DNA is TGTGCCAGCAGTGAGTCGGCGGGAGGCCCCACCGGGGAGCTGTTTTTT. This sequence encodes CASSESAGGPTGELFF.

This rearrangement joins TRBV6-2 or TRBV6-3 to TRBJ2-7, with D tentatively TRBD1 (6 bases). V lost 4 bases and J lost 3, with 13 bases in between. Germline V gives CDR1 MNHEY, CDR2 SVGEGT. The CDR3 spans 14 residues. CDR3 DNA sequence: TGTGCCAGCAGTTTGGACAGACAAAGCTACGAGCAGTACTTC. The encoded protein is CASSLDRQSYEQYF.

The chain couples TRBV4-1 to TRBJ2-3, with D unclear. Per germline, CDR1 MGHRA and CDR2 YSYEKL. This CDR3 has 13 residues. V lost 2 bases and J 11 bases, leaving 14 bases between the germline ends. The DNA for the CDR3 is TGCGCCAGCAGCCAAAATTCGGCTCTGGGGCAGTATTTT. Translation gives CASSQNSALGQYF.

This clone was seen only once. This rearrangement joins TRBV6-5 to TRBJ1-5; D gene ambiguous. V shed 8 bases and J shed 6 bases, with 17 bases lying between them. CDR3 length: 14 amino acids. Germline lookup yields CDR1 MNHEY and CDR2 SVGAGI. CDR3 region: CASSKSMAPQPQHF. The CDR3 DNA is TGTGCCAGCTCCAAAAGCATGGCGCCTCAGCCCCAGCATTTT.

The J gene is TRBJ1-5, the V gene TRBV9; D not resolved. CDR1 and CDR2 from the germline V gene are SGDLS and YYNGEE. V gave up 4 bases and J gave up 0 bases, with 8 bases separating them. This CDR3 comprises 14 residues. In DNA, the CDR3 is TGTGCCAGCAGCCTTCATCATAGCAATCAGCCCCAGCATTTT. It translates to CASSLHHSNQPQHF. Variable domain in full (rest from reference TRBV9 and TRBJ1-5): DSGVTQTPKHLITATGQRVTLRCSPRSGDLSVYWYQQSLDQGLQFLIQYYNGEERAKGNILERFSAQQFPDLHSELNLSSLELGDSALYFCASSLHHSNQPQHFGDGTRLSIL.

The V and J genes are TRBV10-3 and TRBJ2-2; unclear D gene. This CDR3 contains 17 residues. CDR1 is ENHRY, CDR2 SYGVKD, per germline. With 4 bases removed from V and 0 bases from J, the gap between germline ends came to 15 bases. The CDR3 region is CAISVPVGLSNTGELFF. The CDR3 coding sequence is TGTGCCATCAGTGTTCCAGTAGGTCTATCGAACACCGGGGAGCTGTTTTTT.

This clone came up once. The chain links TRBV9 to TRBJ1-1; 7 nucleotides agree with TRBD1. The junction had 13 bases not matched to a gene; V was cut back by 0 bases and J by 5 bases. The CDR3 spans 17 residues. CDR1 and CDR2 (germline): SGDLS, YYNGEE. DNA of the CDR3: TGTGCCAGCAGCGTAGAGGGTGGGGCAGGGGGTTTGACTGAAGCTTTCTTT. Protein product: CASSVEGGAGGLTEAFF.

There are a few counts of this clone. J is TRBJ2-3 and V is TRBV27, with a weak D call TRBD1 (5 bases). CDR3 length equals 15 residues. The V gene lost 3 bases and the J gene lost 0 bases, with 10 bases spanning the gap. In germline, CDR1 is MNHEY, CDR2 SMNVEV (reference sequence). The DNA for the CDR3 is TGTGCCAGCAGTTTTTGGCAGGGAAGCACAGATACGCAGTATTTT. Translating it yields CASSFWQGSTDTQYF.

CDR3 in amino acids: CASSTDYTDTQYF. In nucleotides, the CDR3 is TGTGCCAGCAGCACCGACTACACAGATACGCAGTATTTT. J is TRBJ2-3 and V is TRBV7-2, with D maybe TRBD2 (5 bases). This CDR3 has 13 residues. The V end was cut by 5 bases, the J end by 2 bases, with 8 bases between. Per germline, CDR1 SGHTA and CDR2 FQGNSA.

The J gene is TRBJ2-7, the V gene TRBV5-1; TRBD2 matches 9 bases. Trimming cost V 0 bases and J 3 bases; bases outside gene matches: 4. Germline V gene lookup returns CDR1 SGHRS and CDR2 YFSETQ. There are 15 residues in the CDR3. CDR3 amino acids: CASSLAAGGYYEQYF. The DNA for the CDR3 is TGCGCCAGCAGCTTGGCAGCGGGGGGATACTACGAGCAGTACTTC.

This clone was seen only once. The chain uses TRBV7-8 and TRBJ2-7; TRBD1 matches 9 bases. Germline CDR1 is SGHVS and CDR2 is FQNEAQ. The V segment lost 1 base and the J segment 4 bases; nucleotides outside the gene matches: 5. The CDR3 contains 15 residues. DNA for the CDR3: TGTGCCAGCAGCTTAGTGGGGACAGGGTTGTACGAGCAGTACTTC. Its translation: CASSLVGTGLYEQYF.

This sequence joins TRBV11-2 and TRBJ2-2; no clear D. Trimming removed 2 bases at V and 4 bases at J, with 14 bases between. This CDR3 comprises 16 residues. From germline, CDR1 is SGHAT and CDR2 FQNNGV. DNA of the CDR3: TGTGCCAGCAGCTTATCGGGTCAAGTCCGCACCGGGGAGCTGTTTTTT. Translating gives CASSLSGQVRTGELFF.

The V call is TRBV11-2, the J call TRBJ2-7; tentative D call: TRBD2 (5 bases). V gave up 1 base and J gave up 6 bases, with 13 bases separating them. CDR3 length equals 14 residues. Germline V gives CDR1 SGHAT, CDR2 FQNNGV. The DNA of the CDR3 is TGTGCCAGCAGCTTAGTAGGACCCGGAGGCGAGCAGTACTTC. Translated, it gives CASSLVGPGGEQYF.

The chain links TRBV19 to TRBJ1-2, with D possibly being TRBD1 (5 bases). Trimming shortened V by 7 bases and J by 4 bases, and 19 bases separated the two germline ends. Germline assignment: CDR1 LNHDA and CDR2 SQIVND (reference sequence). The length of the CDR3 is 15 residues. CDR3 sequence reads: CASTQGNRMSYGYTF. The CDR3 region has the DNA TGTGCCAGTACCCAAGGAAACAGGATGAGCTATGGCTACACCTTC.

This chain joins TRBV27 and TRBJ1-1; TRBD1 matches 12 bases. V was clipped by 5 bases and J by 6 bases; unmatched bases: 16. CDR3 size: 18 residues. Germline CDR1 MNHEY, CDR2 SMNVEV (reference sequence). In nucleotides, the CDR3 is TGTGCCAGCAGTCCAAGCCCGGGACAGGGGGCGCGAGGTGCTGAAGCTTTCTTT. Residues: CASSPSPGQGARGAEAFF.

The chain combines TRBV6-1 with TRBJ1-5; possibly TRBD1 for D (6 bases). V lost 6 bases to trimming and J lost 7 bases, with 10 bases between them. The CDR3 extends over 12 amino acids. Germline values: CDR1 MNHNS, CDR2 SASEGT. CDR3 sequence (DNA): TGTGCCAGCAGCCCTGACAGGCAGCCCCAGCATTTT. Its protein is CASSPDRQPQHF.

This clone was seen more than once but under ten times. This sample includes further DNA sequences coding for the same CDR3. The chain is built from TRBV18 and TRBJ2-7, with D perhaps being TRBD1 or TRBD2 (5 bases each). Germline V CDR1 and CDR2: KGHSH, LQKENI. The CDR3 has 12 residues. V shed 3 bases and J shed 3 bases, with 6 bases lying between them. CDR3 protein: CASSPGGYEQYF. Written as DNA, the CDR3 is TGTGCCAGCTCACCTGGGGGCTACGAGCAGTACTTC. The full variable domain, with the rest looked up from reference TRBV18 and TRBJ2-7, is NAGVMQNPRHLVRRRGQEARLRCSPMKGHSHVYWYRQLPEEGLKFMVYLQKENIIDESGMPKERFSAEFPKEGPSILRIQQVVRGDSAAYFCASSPGGYEQYFGPGTRLTVT.

The rearrangement uses TRBV9 and TRBJ2-3, with TRBD2 identical over 7 bases. This CDR3 has 13 residues. V was pared by 2 bases and J by 5 bases, with 2 bases of the junction left unmatched. Looked up from germline, CDR1 is SGDLS and CDR2 is YYNGEE. The CDR3 spells CASSVPGGDTQYF. CDR3 nucleotides: TGTGCCAGCAGCGTCCCGGGGGGAGATACGCAGTATTTT.

The CDR3 bases are TGCGCCAGCAGCCCCGGGACAGGGGGCGGGGGGGACACTGAAGCTTTCTTT. This codes for CASSPGTGGGGDTEAFF. This chain links TRBV5-1 with TRBJ1-1; 12 bases line up with TRBD1. Per germline, CDR1 SGHRS and CDR2 YFSETQ. The CDR3 is 17 residues long. The trim removed 4 bases at V and 3 bases at J, leaving 10 bases unmatched.

The chain has TRBV29-1 and TRBJ1-1; D is uncertain. The germline V gene encodes CDR1 SQVTM and CDR2 ANQGSEA. CDR3 length: 14 residues. The V gene lost 8 bases and the J gene lost 2 bases, with 18 bases spanning the gap. CDR3 nucleotides: TGCAGCACCCGCGGGCAGGCAGCAAACACTGAAGCTTTCTTT. Translated: CSTRGQAANTEAFF.

The chain is built from TRBV6-2 or TRBV6-3 and TRBJ2-3; D is undetermined. This CDR3 comprises 14 residues. Between the trimmed V and J ends, which lost 2 bases and 0 bases, there was a span of 6 bases. CDR1 and CDR2 from the germline V gene are MNHEY and SVGEGT. The CDR3 nucleotides are TGTGCCAGCAGTTACCTTTCTAGCACAGATACGCAGTATTTT. This translates into CASSYLSSTDTQYF.

The chain is built from TRBV6-5 and TRBJ2-2, with 9 bases lining up with TRBD1. This CDR3 is 16 amino acids long. Germline CDR1 reads MNHEY; CDR2 reads SVGAGI. J gave up 4 bases and V 1 base, and 4 bases lay outside the gene matches. CDR3 bases: TGTGCCAGCAGTTACTTCGGGACAGGGTTCACCGGGGAGCTGTTTTTT. Amino acids: CASSYFGTGFTGELFF.

The V gene is TRBV5-1, the J gene TRBJ2-7; 15 bases are shared with TRBD2. Germline V lookup: CDR1 SGHRS, CDR2 YFSETQ. This CDR3 has 18 residues. V lost 3 bases and J lost 4; bases outside the gene matches: 11. CDR3 in amino acids: CASSSKRGLAGGKYEQYF. The CDR3 region has the DNA TGCGCCAGCAGCTCTAAAAGGGGACTAGCGGGAGGAAAGTACGAGCAGTACTTC.